This TCR beta chain originates from a study of OX40 agonist ivuxolimab in advanced cancers. Study background: As their treatment, patients were administered ivuxolimab, an agonistic anti-OX40 (CD134) antibody. While on treatment, patients had intravenous ivuxolimab at 0.01 to 10 mg/kg every 2 weeks.

Data came from immunoSEQ multiplex PCR; TCRdb stores just in-frame clones and leaves some out. The sample has 35,000 to 45,000 clones; 70% to 90% are singletons. Study findings and constraints: There was clonal expansion of CD4+ and CD8+ blood T cells by week 6 at 0.1 to 3.0 mg/kg. Expanded peripheral T-cell antigen specificity went undetermined.

Remarks on this clone: Its antigen is not known.

The source material was CD4+ or CD8+ T cells sorted from blood, sampled in a trial of the OX40 agonist ivuxolimab. The receptor comes from an adult with an advanced solid tumor such as melanoma, head and neck, liver or kidney cancer.

CDR3 sequence: CASSRTGGRTEAFF. CDR3 sequence (DNA): TGTGCCAGCAGCCGAACAGGGGGCAGAACTGAAGCTTTCTTT. The V and J genes are TRBV14 and TRBJ1-1; 9 bases map to TRBD1. V shed 4 bases and J 5 bases; nucleotides not matched to a gene: 5. Looked up from germline, CDR1 is SGHDN and CDR2 is FVKESK. This CDR3 is built from 14 residues.